The clone carrying this T cell receptor (beta chain) was seen a few times. Its target is unknown. The data belong to a study of identical twins. Study findings and constraints: Conclusions came from cross-sectional statistical analysis, not from following the same donors. Cord blood's abundant beta clonotypes had fewer insertions, unlike memory repertoires. Beta out-of-frame sequences showed weaker excess twin sharing.

TCRdb re-derived calls from the 5' RACE reads in MiXCR, one entry per CDR3 protein. The table has about 250,000 distinct CDR3 sequences, about 8% seen once; the top ten hold approximately 3%. V gave up 1 base and J gave up 3 bases, with 13 bases separating them. The CDR3 has 15 residues. Germline V gene data show CDR1 as SQVTM and CDR2 as ANQGSEA. The data were also submitted as part of a second study, on yellow fever vaccine responses in identical twins.

This receptor was identified in a woman aged 18-29 years in good health. The rearrangement uses TRBV29-1 and TRBJ2-1; tentatively, D is TRBD2 (6 bases). Sequencing was carried out using CD8+ T cells sorted from blood. The CDR3 here is CSVEVVGSYYNEQFF. In DNA form, the CDR3 reads TGCAGCGTTGAAGTGGTCGGGAGTTACTACAATGAGCAGTTCTTC.